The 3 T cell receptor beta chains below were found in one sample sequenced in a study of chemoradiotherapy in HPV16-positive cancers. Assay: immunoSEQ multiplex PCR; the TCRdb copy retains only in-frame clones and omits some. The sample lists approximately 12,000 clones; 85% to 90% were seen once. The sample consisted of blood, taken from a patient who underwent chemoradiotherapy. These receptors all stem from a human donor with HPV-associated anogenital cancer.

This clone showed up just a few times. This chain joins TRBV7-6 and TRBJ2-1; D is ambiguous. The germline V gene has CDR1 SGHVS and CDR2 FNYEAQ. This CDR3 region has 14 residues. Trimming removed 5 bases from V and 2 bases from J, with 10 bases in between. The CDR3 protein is CASSRTETYNEQFF. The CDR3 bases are TGTGCCAGCAGCCGGACGGAAACCTACAATGAGCAGTTCTTC.

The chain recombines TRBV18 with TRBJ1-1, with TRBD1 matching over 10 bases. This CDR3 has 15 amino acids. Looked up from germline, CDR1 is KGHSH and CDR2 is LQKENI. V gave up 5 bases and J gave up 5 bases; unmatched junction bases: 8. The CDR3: CASSSRTGGQTEAFF. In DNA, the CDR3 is TGTGCCAGCTCATCGCGGACAGGGGGGCAGACTGAAGCTTTCTTT.

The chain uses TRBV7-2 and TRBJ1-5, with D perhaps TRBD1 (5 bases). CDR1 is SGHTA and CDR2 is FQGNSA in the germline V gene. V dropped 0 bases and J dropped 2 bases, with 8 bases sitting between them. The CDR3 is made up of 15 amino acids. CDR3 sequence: CASSLAGVGNQPQHF. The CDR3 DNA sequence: TGTGCCAGCAGCTTAGCAGGGGTGGGCAATCAGCCCCAGCATTTT.